This TCR beta chain was found in a study of T cells in Graves' hyperthyroidism and ophthalmopathy. Template material for amplifying TCR beta CDR3 regions consisted of RNA transcripts. First-round RT-PCR targeting the TCR CDR3 was performed with the HTBI primer set. TCRdb redid the calling of the multiplex PCR reads with MiXCR, one entry per CDR3 protein. The sample has around 760,000 distinct CDR3 sequences, approximately 36% seen once. On this clonotype: What it binds is unknown.

Findings and caveats of the study: The majority of expanded thyroid clonotypes above 0.001 also appeared in blood. Stable hyperthyroidism was separated from ophthalmopathy by a model based on 13 V-J features. Model output signaled ophthalmopathy a median approximately six months ahead of onset.

In germline, CDR1 is SNHLY, CDR2 FYNNEI. There are 14 residues in the CDR3. V was cut by 3 bases and J by 2 bases, with 10 bases left in between. The receptor comes from a woman in her 40s with Graves' hyperthyroidism. The V and J genes are TRBV2 and TRBJ1-2; D unclear. Material: blood. The CDR3 here is CASSDGWGNYGYTF. The CDR3, as DNA: TGTGCCAGCAGTGATGGTTGGGGAAACTATGGCTACACCTTC.